This T cell receptor (beta chain) was retrieved from a study of blood T cell repertoires in COVID-19 (dated by TCRdb to the early 2020s). Regarding the complete study: Collaborator samples came from the United States, Italy and Spain and covered acute and convalescent phases of COVID-19. The prospective study material was composed of cDNA or gDNA derived from T cells, B-cell-depleted T cells, or PBMCs. The samples were drawn from the first 160 participants of the ongoing ImmuneRACE study and from 1,254 subjects provided by 6 global collaborators. Sample metadata almost always included a de-identified subject ID, COVID-19 status, age in years and sex. The repertoires were released in a freely available public database intended as a resource for research on the immune response to SARS-CoV-2. Deeply sampled blood TCRbeta repertoires from subjects exposed to, actively infected with, or recovered from COVID-19 were included in the dataset. Where available, HLA class I and class II types were obtained from metadata supplied by the sample provider rather than from assay-based typing. Study-wide conclusions, independent of this receptor: How much clinical and demographic metadata was included differed by source and by participant, and the metadata was provided uncurated.

The collaborating institutions used their own protocols to collect whole blood in K2EDTA tubes. For TCRbeta analysis, collaborator samples were shipped as frozen whole blood, as isolated PBMCs, or as DNA extracted from either sample type. A distance of 19 bases separates the germline ends of V and J, which lose 3 bases and 11 bases respectively. From the cysteine through the phenylalanine, the CDR3 covers 14 amino acids. Of the read, only the CDR3 DNA is kept; its 42 bases are in frame from base 1. CDR1 and CDR2 are drawn from the germline V gene: MDHEN, SYDVKM. As concerns this clone: Its binding antigen is unknown. No base qualities exist here, and no much larger clone lies one base off it.

TCRbeta CDR3 regions were amplified from genomic DNA using the immunoSEQ Assay, a bias-controlled multiplex PCR. Processing in the source paper ran as follows. Within the assay, amplification of reference gene primers was used to estimate how many nucleated cells each sample contained. To quantify the absolute abundance of each unique TCRbeta CDR3 rearrangement, sequence reads were collapsed and filtered. For each sample, productive Simpson clonality was calculated as the square root of Simpson's diversity index across productive rearrangements. In its TCRdb copy, this immuneACCESS table keeps in-frame sequences only and misses some clones. Where compared with another copy, unresolved V genes explain less than half of these, and the others have no known cause. V and J calls plus clone size are reproduced from that table; the DNA served to infer D and trimming. The sample includes 290,000 or so clones, with about 90% observed a single time. Roughly 2.3% of the sample lies in the top ten.

The chain employs TRBV28 and TRBJ1-1, with an unclear D gene assignment. The receptor was isolated from a man between 18 and 35 years old with active or convalescent COVID-19. The sequenced material came from peripheral blood. For the CDR3, the sequence is CASSLAHELRVAFF. The nucleotide sequence is given as TGTGCCAGCAGTTTGGCCCACGAGCTGAGGGTCGCTTTCTTT.